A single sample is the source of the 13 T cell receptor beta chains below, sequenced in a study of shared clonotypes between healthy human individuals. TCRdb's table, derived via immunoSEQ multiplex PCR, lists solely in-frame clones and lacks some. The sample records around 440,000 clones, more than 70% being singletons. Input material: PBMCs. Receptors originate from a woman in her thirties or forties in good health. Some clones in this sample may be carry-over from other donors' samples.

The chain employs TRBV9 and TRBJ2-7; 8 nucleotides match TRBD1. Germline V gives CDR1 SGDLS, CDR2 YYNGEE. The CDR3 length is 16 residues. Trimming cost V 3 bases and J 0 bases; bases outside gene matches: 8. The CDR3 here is CASSETGQESSYEQYF. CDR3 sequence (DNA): TGTGCCAGCAGCGAGACGGGACAGGAGAGCTCCTACGAGCAGTACTTC. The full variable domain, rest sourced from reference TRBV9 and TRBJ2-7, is DSGVTQTPKHLITATGQRVTLRCSPRSGDLSVYWYQQSLDQGLQFLIQYYNGEERAKGNILERFSAQQFPDLHSELNLSSLELGDSALYFCASSETGQESSYEQYFGPGTRLTVT.

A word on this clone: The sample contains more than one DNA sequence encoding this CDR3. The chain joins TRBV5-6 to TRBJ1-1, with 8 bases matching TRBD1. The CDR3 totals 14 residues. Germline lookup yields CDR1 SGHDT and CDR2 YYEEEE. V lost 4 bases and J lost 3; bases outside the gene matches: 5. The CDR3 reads CASSLRGRYTEAFF. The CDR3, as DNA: TGTGCCAGCAGCCTCAGGGGGCGATACACTGAAGCTTTCTTT.

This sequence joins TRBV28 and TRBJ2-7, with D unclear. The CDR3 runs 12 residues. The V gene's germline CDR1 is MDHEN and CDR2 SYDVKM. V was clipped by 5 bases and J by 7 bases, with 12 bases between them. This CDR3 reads CASSITSTEQYF. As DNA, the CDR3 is TGTGCCAGCAGTATAACCTCTACGGAGCAGTACTTC.

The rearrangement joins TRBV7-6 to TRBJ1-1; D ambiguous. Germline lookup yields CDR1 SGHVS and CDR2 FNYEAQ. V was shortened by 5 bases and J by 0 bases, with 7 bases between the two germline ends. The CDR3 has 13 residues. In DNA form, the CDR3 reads TGTGCCAGCAGCCAGACACTGAACACTGAAGCTTTCTTT. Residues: CASSQTLNTEAFF.

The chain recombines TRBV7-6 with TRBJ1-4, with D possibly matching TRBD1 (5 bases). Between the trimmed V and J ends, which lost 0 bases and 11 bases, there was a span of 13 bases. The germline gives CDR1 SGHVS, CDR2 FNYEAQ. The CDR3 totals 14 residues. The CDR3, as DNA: TGTGCCAGCAGCTTAGCGGGGGACGCCCCCAAACTGTTTTTT. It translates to CASSLAGDAPKLFF.

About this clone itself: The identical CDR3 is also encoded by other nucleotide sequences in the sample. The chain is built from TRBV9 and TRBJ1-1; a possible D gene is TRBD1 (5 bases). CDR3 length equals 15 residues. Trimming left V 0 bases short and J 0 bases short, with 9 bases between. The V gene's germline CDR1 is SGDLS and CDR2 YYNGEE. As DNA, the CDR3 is TGTGCCAGCAGCGTAGGAGGGACGGTGAACACTGAAGCTTTCTTT. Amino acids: CASSVGGTVNTEAFF.

The CDR3 region is CASSLKVPYEQYF. The CDR3 DNA follows: TGCGCCAGCAGCTTGAAGGTCCCCTACGAGCAGTACTTC. The chain joins TRBV5-1 to TRBJ2-7; no definite D call. The CDR3 runs 13 residues. The germline gives CDR1 SGHRS, CDR2 YFSETQ. V lost 1 base and J 2 bases, leaving 7 bases between the germline ends. Filled out from reference TRBV5-1 and TRBJ2-7, the complete variable domain reads KAGVTQTPRYLIKTRGQQVTLSCSPISGHRSVSWYQQTPGQGLQFLFEYFSETQRNKGNFPGRFSGRQFSNSRSEMNVSTLELGDSALYLCASSLKVPYEQYFGPGTRLTVT.

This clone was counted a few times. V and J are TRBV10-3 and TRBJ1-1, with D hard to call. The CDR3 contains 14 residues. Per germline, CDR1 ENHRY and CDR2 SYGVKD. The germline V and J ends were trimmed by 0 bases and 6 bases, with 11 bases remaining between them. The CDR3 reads CAISESDGEAEAFF. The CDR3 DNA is TGTGCCATCAGTGAGTCGGACGGAGAAGCTGAAGCTTTCTTT.

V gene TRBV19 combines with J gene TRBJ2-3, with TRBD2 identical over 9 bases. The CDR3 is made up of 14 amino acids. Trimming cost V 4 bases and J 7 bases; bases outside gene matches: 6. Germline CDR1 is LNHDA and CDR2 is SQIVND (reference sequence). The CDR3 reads CASSRLAVQNTQYF. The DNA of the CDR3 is TGTGCCAGTAGTAGACTAGCGGTGCAAAATACGCAGTATTTT.

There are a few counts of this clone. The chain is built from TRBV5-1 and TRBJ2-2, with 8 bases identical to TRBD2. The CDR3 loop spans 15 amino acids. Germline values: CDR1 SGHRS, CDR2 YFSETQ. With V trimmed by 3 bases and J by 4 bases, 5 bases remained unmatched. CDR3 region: CASSSDRGGTGELFF. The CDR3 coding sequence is TGCGCCAGCAGCTCCGACCGGGGGGGCACCGGGGAGCTGTTTTTT.

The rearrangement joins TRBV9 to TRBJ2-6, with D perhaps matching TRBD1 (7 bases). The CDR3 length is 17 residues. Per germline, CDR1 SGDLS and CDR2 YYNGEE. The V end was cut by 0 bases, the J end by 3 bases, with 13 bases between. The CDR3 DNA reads TGTGCCAGCAGCGTAGGAGGAGGGGGCGTTGGGGCCAACGTCCTGACTTTC. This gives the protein CASSVGGGGVGANVLTF.

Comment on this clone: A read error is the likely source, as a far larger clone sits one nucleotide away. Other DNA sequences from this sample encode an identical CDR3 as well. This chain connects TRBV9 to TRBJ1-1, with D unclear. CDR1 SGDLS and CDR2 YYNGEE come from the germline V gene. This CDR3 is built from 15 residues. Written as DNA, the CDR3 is TGTGCCAGCAGCGTAGCTCCCACCAGGAACACTGAAGCCTTCTTT. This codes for CASSVAPTRNTEAFF.

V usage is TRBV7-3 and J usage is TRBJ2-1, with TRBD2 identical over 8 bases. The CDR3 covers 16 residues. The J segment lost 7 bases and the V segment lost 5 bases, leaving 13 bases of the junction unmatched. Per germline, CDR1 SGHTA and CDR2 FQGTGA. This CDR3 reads CASSPSPWASGNEQFF. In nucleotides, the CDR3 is TGTGCCAGCAGCCCATCCCCTTGGGCTAGCGGGAATGAGCAGTTCTTC. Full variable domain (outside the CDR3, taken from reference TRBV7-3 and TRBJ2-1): GAGVSQTPSNKVTEKGKYVELRCDPISGHTALYWYRQSLGQGPEFLIYFQGTGAADDSGLPNDRFFAVRPEGSVSTLKIQRTERGDSAVYLCASSPSPWASGNEQFFGPGTRLTVL.